This T cell receptor beta chain was sequenced in a study of blood T cells in healthy people across ages. Worth noting for this clonotype: Its antigen is not identified.

Study-level points and caveats: Age brought a roughly linear fall in TCR beta diversity measured per million T cells.

A second about 6 to 11 cycle PCR used barcoded and J-beta primers. TCRdb re-derived calls from the 5' RACE reads in MiXCR, one entry per CDR3 protein. The repertoire holds 500,000 to 650,000 distinct CDR3 sequences, with about 29% as singletons. V was pared by 3 bases and J by 0 bases, with 11 bases of the junction left unmatched. Germline-derived CDR1 and CDR2 are MNHNY and SVGAGI (reference sequence). This CDR3 region has 17 residues. The sample also formed part of further work on T cells of mothers and their children. That work states: Versus unrelated pairs, overlap was slightly higher in related mother-child pairs, without reaching significance.

The source of this sequence is a boy younger than 10 in good health. The sample consisted of blood. The rearrangement joins TRBV6-6 to TRBJ2-7, with TRBD1 identical over 7 bases. CDR3 nucleotides: TGTGCCAGCAGTTATGGGGTCTGGGGACAGATCTCCTACGAGCAGTACTTC. It specifies CASSYGVWGQISYEQYF.